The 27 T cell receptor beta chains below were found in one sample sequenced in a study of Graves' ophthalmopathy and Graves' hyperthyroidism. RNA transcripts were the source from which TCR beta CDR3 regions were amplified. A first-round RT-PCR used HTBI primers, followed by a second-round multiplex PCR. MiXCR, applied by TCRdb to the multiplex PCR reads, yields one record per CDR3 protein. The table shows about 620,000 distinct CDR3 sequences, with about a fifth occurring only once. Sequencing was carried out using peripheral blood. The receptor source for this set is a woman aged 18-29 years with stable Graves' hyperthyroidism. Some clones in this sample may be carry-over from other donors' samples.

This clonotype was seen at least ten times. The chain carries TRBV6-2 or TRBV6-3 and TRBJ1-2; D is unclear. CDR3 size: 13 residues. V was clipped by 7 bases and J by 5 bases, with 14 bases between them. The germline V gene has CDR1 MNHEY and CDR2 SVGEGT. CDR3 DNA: TGTGCCAGCACGACGGGCTCCTGGTATGGCTACACCTTC. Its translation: CASTTGSWYGYTF.

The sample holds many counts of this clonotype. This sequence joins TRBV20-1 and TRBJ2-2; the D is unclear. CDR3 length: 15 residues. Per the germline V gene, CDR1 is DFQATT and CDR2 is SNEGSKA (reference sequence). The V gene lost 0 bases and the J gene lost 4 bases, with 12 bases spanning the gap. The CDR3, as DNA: TGCAGTGCTAGAGATCGACGGTTGGCCACCGGGGAGCTGTTTTTT. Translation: CSARDRRLATGELFF.

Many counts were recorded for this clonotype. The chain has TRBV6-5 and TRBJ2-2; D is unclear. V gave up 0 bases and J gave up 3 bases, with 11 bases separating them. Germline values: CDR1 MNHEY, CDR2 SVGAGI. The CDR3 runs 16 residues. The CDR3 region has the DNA TGTGCCAGCAGTTACTCGATCACAGCAGACACCGGGGAGCTGTTTTTT. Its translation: CASSYSITADTGELFF.

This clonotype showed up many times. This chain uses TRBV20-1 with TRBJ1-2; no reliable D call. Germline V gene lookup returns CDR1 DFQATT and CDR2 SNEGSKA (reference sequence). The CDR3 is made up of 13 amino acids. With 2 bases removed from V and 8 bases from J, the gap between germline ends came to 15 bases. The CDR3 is CSARLIRRSGYTF. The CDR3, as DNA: TGCAGTGCTAGATTGATCCGGCGGAGCGGCTACACCTTC.

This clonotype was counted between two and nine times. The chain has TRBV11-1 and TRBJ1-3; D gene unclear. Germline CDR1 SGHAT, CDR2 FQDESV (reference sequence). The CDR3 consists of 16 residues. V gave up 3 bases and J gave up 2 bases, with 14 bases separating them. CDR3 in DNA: TGTGCCAGCAGCTTCTACGGTGCTCCTCCTGGAAACACCATATATTTT. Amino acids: CASSFYGAPPGNTIYF.

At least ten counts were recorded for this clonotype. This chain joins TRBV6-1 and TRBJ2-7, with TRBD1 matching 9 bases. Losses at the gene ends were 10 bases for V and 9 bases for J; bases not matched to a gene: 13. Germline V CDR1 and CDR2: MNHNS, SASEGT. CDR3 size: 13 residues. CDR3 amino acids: CATEDRTGEGQYF. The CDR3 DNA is TGTGCCACCGAAGACCGGACAGGGGAAGGGCAGTACTTC.

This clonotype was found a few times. CDR3 protein: CASSYSGTTETQYF. CDR3 sequence (DNA): TGTGCCAGCAGTTATTCCGGGACTACGGAGACCCAGTACTTC. V usage is TRBV6-5 and J usage is TRBJ2-5; TRBD2 agrees at 7 bases. V shed 3 bases and J 5 bases; nucleotides not matched to a gene: 6. Germline assignment: CDR1 MNHEY and CDR2 SVGAGI. This CDR3 is built from 14 residues.

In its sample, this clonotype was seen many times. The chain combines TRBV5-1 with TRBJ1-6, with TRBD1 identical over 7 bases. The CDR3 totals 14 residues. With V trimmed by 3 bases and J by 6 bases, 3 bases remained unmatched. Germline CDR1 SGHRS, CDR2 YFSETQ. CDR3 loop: CASSWGTANSPLHF. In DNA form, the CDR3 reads TGCGCCAGCAGCTGGGGGACAGCTAATTCACCCCTCCACTTT.

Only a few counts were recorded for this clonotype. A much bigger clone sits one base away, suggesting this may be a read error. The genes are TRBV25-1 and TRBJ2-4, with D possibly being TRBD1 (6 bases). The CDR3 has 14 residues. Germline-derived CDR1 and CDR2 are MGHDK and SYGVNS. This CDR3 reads CASSESGAKNIKYF. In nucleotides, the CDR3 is TGTGCCAGCAGTGAATCAGGGGCCAAAAACATTAAGTACTTC. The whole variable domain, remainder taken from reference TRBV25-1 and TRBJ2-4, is EADIYQTPRYLVIGTGKKITLECSQTMGHDKMYWYQQDPGMELHLIHYSYGVNSTEKGDLSSESTVSRIRTEHFPLTLESARPSHTSQYLCASSESGAKNIKYFGAGTRLSVL.

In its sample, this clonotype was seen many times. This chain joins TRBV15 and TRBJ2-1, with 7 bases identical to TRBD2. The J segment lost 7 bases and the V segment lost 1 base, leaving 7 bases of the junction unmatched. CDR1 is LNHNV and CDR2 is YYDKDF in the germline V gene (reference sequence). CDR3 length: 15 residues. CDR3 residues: CATSRAGGGWNEQFF. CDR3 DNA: TGTGCCACCAGCAGAGCTGGGGGGGGTTGGAATGAGCAGTTCTTC.

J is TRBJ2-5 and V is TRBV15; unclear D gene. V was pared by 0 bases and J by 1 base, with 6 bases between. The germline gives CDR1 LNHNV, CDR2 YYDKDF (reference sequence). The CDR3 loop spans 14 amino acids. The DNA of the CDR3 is TGTGCCACCAGCAGAGAGCTCCTCCAAGAGACCCAGTACTTC. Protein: CATSRELLQETQYF.

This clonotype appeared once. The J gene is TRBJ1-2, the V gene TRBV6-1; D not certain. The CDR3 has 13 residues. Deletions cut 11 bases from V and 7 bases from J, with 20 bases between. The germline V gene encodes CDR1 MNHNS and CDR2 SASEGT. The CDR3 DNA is TGTGCCGGCACCGATGGACGGGCGTCTGGCTACACCTTC. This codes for CAGTDGRASGYTF.

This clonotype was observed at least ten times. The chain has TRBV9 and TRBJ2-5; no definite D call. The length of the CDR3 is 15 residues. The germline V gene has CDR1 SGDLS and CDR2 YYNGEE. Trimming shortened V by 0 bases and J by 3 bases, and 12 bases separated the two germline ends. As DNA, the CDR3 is TGTGCCAGCAGCGTAGAGGCCAGCAGGAAAGAGACCCAGTACTTC. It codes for CASSVEASRKETQYF.

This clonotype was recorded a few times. CDR3 sequence reads: CIRGTSPVDNSPLHF. In nucleotides, the CDR3 is TGCATTCGCGGGACAAGCCCGGTGGATAATTCACCCCTCCACTTT. The rearrangement links TRBV29-1 to TRBJ1-6, with D possibly matching TRBD1 (6 bases). This CDR3 has 15 residues. Germline CDR1 SQVTM, CDR2 ANQGSEA. The full variable domain, with the rest looked up from reference TRBV29-1 and TRBJ1-6, is SAVISQKPSRDICQRGTSLTIQCQVDSQVTMMFWYRQQPGQSLTLIATANQGSEATYESGFVIDKFPISRPNLTFSTLTVSNMSPEDSSIYLCIRGTSPVDNSPLHFGNGTRLTVT.

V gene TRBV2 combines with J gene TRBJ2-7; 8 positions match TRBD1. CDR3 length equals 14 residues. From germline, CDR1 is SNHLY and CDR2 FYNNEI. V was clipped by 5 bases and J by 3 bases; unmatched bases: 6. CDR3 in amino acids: CASSRQGKGYEQYF. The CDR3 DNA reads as TGTGCCAGCAGTCGACAGGGGAAGGGCTACGAGCAGTACTTC. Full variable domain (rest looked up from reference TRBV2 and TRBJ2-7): EPEVTQTPSHQVTQMGQEVILRCVPISNHLYFYWYRQILGQKVEFLVSFYNNEISEKSEIFDDQFSVERPDGSNFTLKIRSTKLEDSAMYFCASSRQGKGYEQYFGPGTRLTVT.

CDR3: CSARENNKSYNSPLHF. The CDR3 DNA reads TGCAGTGCTAGAGAAAACAATAAATCCTATAATTCACCCCTCCACTTT. The chain uses TRBV20-1 and TRBJ1-6, with D unresolved. CDR3 length: 16 amino acids. The V end was cut by 0 bases, the J end by 1 base, with 10 bases between. Germline loops: CDR1 DFQATT, CDR2 SNEGSKA (reference sequence).

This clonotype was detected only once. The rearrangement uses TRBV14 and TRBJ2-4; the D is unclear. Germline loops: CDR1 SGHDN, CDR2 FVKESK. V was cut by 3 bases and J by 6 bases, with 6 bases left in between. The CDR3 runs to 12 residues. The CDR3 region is CASSHWGNIQYF. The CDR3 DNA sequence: TGTGCCAGCAGCCATTGGGGAAACATTCAGTACTTC.

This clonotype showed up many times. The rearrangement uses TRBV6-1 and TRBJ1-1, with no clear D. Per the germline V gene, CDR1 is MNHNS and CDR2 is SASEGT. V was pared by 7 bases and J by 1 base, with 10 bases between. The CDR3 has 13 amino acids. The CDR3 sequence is CASTRWGNTEAFF. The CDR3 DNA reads TGTGCCAGCACCCGATGGGGGAACACTGAAGCTTTCTTT.

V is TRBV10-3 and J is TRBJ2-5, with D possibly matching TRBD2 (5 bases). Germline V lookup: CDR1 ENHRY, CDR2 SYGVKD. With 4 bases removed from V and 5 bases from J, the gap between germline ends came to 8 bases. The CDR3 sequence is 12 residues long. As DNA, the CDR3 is TGTGCCATCAGTGCGGGGTTGGAGACCCAGTACTTC. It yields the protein CAISAGLETQYF.

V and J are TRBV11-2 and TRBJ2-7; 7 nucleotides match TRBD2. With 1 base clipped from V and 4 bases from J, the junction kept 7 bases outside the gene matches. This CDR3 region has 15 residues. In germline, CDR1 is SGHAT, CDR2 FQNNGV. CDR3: CASSLGASGGYEQYF. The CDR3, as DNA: TGTGCCAGCAGCTTAGGTGCTAGCGGAGGGTACGAGCAGTACTTC.

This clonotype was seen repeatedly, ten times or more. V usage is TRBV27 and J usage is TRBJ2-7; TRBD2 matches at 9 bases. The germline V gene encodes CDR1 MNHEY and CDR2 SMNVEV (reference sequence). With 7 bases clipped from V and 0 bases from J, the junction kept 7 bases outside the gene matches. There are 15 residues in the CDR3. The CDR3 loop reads CASMERGASSYEQYF. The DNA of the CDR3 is TGTGCCAGCATGGAGCGGGGGGCCTCCTCCTACGAGCAGTACTTC.

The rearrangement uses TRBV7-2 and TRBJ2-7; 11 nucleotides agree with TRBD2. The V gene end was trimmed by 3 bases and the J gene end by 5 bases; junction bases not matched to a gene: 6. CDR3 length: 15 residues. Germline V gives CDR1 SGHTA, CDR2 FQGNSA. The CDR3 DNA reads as TGTGCCAGCAGCTTTACTAGCGGGAGCATGAACGAGCAGTACTTC. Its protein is CASSFTSGSMNEQYF.

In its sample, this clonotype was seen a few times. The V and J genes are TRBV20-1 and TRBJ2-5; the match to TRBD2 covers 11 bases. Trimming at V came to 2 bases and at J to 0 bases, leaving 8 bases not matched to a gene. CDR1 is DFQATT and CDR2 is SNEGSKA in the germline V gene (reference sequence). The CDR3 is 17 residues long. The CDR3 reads CSARKISSGGYQETQYF. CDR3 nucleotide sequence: TGCAGTGCTAGAAAGATTTCTAGCGGGGGGTACCAAGAGACCCAGTACTTC.

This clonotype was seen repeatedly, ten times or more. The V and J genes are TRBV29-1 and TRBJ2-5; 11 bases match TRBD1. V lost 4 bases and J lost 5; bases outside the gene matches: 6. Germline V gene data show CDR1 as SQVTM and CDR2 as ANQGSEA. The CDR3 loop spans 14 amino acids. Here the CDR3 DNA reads TGCAGCGTTGCGAGGACAGGGGGCCAGGAGACCCAGTACTTC. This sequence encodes CSVARTGGQETQYF.

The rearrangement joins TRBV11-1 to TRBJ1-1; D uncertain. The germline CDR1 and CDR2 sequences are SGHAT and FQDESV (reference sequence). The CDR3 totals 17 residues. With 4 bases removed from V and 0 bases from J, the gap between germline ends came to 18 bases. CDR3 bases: TGTGCCAGCAGCTCAAGACCATTGGCAGGAATGAACACTGAAGCTTTCTTT. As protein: CASSSRPLAGMNTEAFF.

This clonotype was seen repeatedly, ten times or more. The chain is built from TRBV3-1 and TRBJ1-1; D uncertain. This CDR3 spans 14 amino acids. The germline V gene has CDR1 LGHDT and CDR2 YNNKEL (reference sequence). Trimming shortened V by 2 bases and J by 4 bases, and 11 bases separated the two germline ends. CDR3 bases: TGTGCCAGCAGCCAACCGCAATTGAGCACTGAAGCTTTCTTT. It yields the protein CASSQPQLSTEAFF.

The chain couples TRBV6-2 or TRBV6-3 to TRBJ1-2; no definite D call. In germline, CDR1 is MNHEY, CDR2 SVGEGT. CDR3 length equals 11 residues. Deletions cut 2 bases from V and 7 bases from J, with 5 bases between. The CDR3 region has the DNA TGTGCCAGCAGTTACCAGGCTGGCTACACCTTC. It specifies CASSYQAGYTF.